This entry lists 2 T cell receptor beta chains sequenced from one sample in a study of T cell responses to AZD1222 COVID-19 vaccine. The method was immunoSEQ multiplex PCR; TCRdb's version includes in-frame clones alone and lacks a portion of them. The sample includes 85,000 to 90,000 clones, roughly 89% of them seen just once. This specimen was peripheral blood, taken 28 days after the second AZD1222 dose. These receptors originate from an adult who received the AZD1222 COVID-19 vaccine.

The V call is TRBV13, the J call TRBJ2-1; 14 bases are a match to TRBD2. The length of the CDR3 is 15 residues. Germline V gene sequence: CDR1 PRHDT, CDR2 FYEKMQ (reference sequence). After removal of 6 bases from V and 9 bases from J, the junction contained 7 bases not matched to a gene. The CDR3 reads CASRWTSGGPVEQFF. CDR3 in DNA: TGTGCCAGCAGGTGGACTAGCGGGGGGCCGGTTGAGCAGTTCTTC.

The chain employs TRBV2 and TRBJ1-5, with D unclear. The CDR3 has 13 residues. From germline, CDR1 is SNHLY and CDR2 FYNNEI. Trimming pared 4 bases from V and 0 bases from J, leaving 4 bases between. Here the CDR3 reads CASSVGSNQPQHF. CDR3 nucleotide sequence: TGTGCCAGCAGTGTTGGTAGCAATCAGCCCCAGCATTTT.